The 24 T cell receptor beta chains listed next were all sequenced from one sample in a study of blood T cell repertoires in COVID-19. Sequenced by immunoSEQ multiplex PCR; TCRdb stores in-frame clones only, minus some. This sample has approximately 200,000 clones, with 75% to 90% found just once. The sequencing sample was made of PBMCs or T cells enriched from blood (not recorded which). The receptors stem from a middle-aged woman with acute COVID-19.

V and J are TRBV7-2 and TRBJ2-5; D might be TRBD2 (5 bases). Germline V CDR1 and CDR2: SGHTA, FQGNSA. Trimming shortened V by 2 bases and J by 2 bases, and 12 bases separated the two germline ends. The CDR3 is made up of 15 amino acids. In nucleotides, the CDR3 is TGTGCCAGCAGCTTATATGGAAGCGGTCAAGAGACCCAGTACTTC. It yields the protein CASSLYGSGQETQYF. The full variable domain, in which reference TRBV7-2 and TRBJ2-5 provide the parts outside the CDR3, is GAGVSQSPSNKVTEKGKDVELRCDPISGHTALYWYRQSLGQGLEFLIYFQGNSAPDKSGLPSDRFSAERTGGSVSTLTIQRTQQEDSAVYLCASSLYGSGQETQYFGPGTRLLVL.

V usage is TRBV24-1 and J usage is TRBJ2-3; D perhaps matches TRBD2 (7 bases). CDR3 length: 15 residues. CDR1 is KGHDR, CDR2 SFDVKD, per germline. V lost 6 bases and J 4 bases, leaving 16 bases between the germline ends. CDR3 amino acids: CATSRGGVSADTQYF. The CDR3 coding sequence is TGTGCCACCAGTCGAGGGGGGGTTTCGGCAGATACGCAGTATTTT.

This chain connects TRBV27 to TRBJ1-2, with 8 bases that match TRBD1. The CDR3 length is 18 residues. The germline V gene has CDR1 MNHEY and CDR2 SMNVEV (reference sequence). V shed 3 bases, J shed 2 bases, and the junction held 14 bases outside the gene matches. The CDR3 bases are TGTGCCAGCAGTTTCTTACCCGAGACAGGGGCTCTCAACTATGGCTACACCTTC. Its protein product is CASSFLPETGALNYGYTF.

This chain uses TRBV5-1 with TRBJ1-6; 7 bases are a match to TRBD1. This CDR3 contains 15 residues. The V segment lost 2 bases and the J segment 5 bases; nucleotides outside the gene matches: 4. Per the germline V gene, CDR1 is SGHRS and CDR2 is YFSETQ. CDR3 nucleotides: TGCGCCAGCAGCTTACAGGGGACCGATAATTCACCCCTCCACTTT. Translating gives CASSLQGTDNSPLHF.

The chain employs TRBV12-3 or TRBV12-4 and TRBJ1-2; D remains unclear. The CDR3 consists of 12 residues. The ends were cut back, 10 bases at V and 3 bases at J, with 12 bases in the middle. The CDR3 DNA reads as TGTGCCACCCAAAGGGAGGACTATGGCTACACCTTC. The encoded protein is CATQREDYGYTF.

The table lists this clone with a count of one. In DNA, the CDR3 is TGTGCCATCAGTGAGTCAGGTGGGACTGTATACAATGAGCAGTTCTTC. Translating it yields CAISESGGTVYNEQFF. This rearrangement joins TRBV10-3 to TRBJ2-1; the D gene is possibly TRBD2 (6 bases). This CDR3 is 16 amino acids long. Germline loops: CDR1 ENHRY, CDR2 SYGVKD. V was cut by 0 bases and J by 4 bases, with 13 bases left in between.

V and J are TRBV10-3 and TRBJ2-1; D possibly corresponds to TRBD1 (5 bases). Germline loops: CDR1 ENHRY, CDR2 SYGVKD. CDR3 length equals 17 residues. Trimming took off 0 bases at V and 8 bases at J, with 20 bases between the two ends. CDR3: CAISESFGQGPLDEQFF. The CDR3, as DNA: TGTGCCATCAGTGAGTCATTTGGTCAGGGTCCTTTAGATGAGCAGTTCTTC.

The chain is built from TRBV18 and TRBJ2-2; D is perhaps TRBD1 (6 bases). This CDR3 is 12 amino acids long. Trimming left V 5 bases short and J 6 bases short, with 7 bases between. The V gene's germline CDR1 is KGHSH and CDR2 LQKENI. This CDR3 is CASSGTPGELFF. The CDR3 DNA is TGTGCCAGCTCAGGGACACCCGGGGAGCTGTTTTTT.

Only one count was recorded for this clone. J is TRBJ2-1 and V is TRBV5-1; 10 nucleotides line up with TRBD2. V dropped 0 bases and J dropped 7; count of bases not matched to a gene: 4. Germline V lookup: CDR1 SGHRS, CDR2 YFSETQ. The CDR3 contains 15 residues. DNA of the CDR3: TGCGCCAGCAGCTTGGCGAGCGGGGGGGTGAATGAGCAGTTCTTC. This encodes CASSLASGGVNEQFF. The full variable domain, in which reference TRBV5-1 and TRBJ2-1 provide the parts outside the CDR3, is KAGVTQTPRYLIKTRGQQVTLSCSPISGHRSVSWYQQTPGQGLQFLFEYFSETQRNKGNFPGRFSGRQFSNSRSEMNVSTLELGDSALYLCASSLASGGVNEQFFGPGTRLTVL.

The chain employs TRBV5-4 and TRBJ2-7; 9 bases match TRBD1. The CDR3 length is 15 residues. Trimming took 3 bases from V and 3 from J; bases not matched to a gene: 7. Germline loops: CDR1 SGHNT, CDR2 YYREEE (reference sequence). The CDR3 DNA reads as TGTGCCAGCAGCTCAAACTTGGGACAGGGCTACGAGCAGTACTTC. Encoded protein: CASSSNLGQGYEQYF.

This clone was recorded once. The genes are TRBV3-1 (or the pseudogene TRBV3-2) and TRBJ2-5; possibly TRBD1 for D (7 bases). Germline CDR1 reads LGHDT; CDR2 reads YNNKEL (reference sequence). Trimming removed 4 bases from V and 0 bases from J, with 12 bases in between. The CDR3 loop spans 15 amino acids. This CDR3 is CASSPTGTYQETQYF. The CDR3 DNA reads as TGTGCCAGCAGCCCGACAGGGACTTACCAAGAGACCCAGTACTTC.

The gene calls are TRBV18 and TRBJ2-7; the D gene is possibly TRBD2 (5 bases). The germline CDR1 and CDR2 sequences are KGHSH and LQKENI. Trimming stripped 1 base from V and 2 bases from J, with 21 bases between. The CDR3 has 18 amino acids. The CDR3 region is CASSPLGFSRADPYEQYF. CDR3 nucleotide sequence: TGTGCCAGCTCACCACTGGGGTTTTCGCGGGCCGATCCCTACGAGCAGTACTTC. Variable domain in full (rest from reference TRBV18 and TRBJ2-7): NAGVMQNPRHLVRRRGQEARLRCSPMKGHSHVYWYRQLPEEGLKFMVYLQKENIIDESGMPKERFSAEFPKEGPSILRIQQVVRGDSAAYFCASSPLGFSRADPYEQYFGPGTRLTVT.

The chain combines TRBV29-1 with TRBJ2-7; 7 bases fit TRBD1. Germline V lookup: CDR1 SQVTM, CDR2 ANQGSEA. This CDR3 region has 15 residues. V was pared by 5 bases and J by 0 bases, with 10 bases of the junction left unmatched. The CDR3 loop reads CSVTGQAGNSYEQYF. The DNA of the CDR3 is TGCAGCGTTACCGGACAGGCAGGGAACTCCTACGAGCAGTACTTC.

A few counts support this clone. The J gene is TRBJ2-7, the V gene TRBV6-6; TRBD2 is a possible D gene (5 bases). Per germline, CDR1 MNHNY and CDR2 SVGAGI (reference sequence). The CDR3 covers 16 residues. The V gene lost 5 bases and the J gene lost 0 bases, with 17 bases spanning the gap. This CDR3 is CASSRRGPGLSYEQYF. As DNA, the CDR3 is TGTGCCAGCAGTCGACGAGGGCCCGGTCTCTCCTACGAGCAGTACTTC.

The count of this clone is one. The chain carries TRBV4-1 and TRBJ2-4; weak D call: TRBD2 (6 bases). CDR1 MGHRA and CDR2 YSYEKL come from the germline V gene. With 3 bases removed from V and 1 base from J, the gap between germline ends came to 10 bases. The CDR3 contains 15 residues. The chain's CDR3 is CASSHVGRAKNIQYF. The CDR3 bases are TGCGCCAGCAGCCATGTAGGGAGGGCCAAAAACATTCAGTACTTC.

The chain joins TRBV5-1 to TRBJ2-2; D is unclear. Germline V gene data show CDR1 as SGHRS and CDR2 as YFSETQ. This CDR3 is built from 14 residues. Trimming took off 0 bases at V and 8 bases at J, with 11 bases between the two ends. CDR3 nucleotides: TGCGCCAGCAGCTTGGAGGTGGAGTGGGGGGAGCTGTTTTTT. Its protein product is CASSLEVEWGELFF.

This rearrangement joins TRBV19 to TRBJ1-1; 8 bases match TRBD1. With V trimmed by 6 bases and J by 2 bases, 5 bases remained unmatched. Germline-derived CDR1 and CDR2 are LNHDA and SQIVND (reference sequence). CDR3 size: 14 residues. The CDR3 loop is CASSRGQGNTEAFF. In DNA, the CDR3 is TGTGCCAGTAGCCGCGGACAGGGTAACACTGAAGCTTTCTTT.

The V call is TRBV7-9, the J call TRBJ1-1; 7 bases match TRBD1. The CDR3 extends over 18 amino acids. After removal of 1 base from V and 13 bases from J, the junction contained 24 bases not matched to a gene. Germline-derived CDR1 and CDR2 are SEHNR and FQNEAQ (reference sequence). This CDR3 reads CASSLEGDRDLMNTDGFF. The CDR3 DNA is TGTGCCAGCAGCTTAGAGGGAGACAGGGACCTAATGAACACTGATGGTTTCTTT.

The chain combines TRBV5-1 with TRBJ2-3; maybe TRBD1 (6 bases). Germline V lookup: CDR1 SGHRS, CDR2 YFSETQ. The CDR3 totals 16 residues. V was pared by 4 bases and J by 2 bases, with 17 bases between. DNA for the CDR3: TGCGCCAGCAGCCCTGGGGACAAGACGGACACAGATACGCAGTATTTT. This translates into CASSPGDKTDTDTQYF.

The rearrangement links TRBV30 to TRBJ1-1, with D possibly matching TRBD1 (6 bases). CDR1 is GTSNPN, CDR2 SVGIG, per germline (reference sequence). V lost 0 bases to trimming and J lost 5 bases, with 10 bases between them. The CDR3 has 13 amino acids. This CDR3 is CAWSVQGSTEAFF. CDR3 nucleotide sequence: TGTGCCTGGAGTGTACAGGGTAGTACTGAAGCTTTCTTT.

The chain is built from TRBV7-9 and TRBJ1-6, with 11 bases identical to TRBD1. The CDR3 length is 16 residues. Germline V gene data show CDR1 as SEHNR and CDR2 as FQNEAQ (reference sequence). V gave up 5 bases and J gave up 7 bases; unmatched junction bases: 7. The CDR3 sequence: CASSVGQGAFNSPLHF. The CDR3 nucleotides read TGTGCCAGCAGCGTAGGACAGGGGGCTTTCAATTCACCCCTCCACTTT.

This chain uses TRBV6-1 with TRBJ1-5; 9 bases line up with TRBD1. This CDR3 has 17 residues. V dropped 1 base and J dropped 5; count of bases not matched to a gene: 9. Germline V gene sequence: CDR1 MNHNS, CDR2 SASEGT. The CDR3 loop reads CASSEVPRTGAYQPQHF. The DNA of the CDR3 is TGTGCCAGCAGTGAAGTACCTCGGACAGGGGCCTATCAGCCCCAGCATTTT.

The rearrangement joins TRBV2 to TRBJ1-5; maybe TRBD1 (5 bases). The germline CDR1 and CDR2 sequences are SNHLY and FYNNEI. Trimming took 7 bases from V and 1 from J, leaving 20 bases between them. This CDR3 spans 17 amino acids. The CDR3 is CASTTLASRGSNQPQHF. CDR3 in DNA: TGTGCCAGCACCACCCTCGCCTCTCGGGGGAGCAATCAGCCCCAGCATTTT.

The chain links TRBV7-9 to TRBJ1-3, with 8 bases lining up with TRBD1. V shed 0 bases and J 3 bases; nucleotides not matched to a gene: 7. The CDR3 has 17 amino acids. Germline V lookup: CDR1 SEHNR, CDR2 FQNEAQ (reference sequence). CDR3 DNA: TGTGCCAGCAGCTTAGCGGCGGGACAGGTGGTTGGAAACACCATATATTTT. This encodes CASSLAAGQVVGNTIYF.